This T cell receptor beta chain was obtained from a study of blood T cell repertoires in COVID-19. Germline V CDR1 and CDR2: SGHVS, FNYEAQ. CDR3 size: 14 residues. The V and J ends lost 2 bases and 4 bases respectively, with 12 bases between them. Clones were sequenced by immunoSEQ multiplex PCR, and TCRdb holds only the in-frame ones, with some missing. The sample lists some 150,000 clones; 84% were seen once. This receptor was taken from a man between 45 and 60 years old who had recovered from COVID-19. The V gene is TRBV7-6, the J gene TRBJ2-7, with a tentative D call TRBD1 (6 bases). The sequenced material came from PBMCs or T cells enriched from blood (not recorded which). CDR3 in DNA: TGTGCCAGCAGCTTACCCGACAGGAGGTACGAGCAGTACTTC. Translating gives CASSLPDRRYEQYF. Drawing the rest from reference TRBV7-6 and TRBJ2-7, the complete variable domain is GAGVSQSPRYKVTKRGQDVALRCDPISGHVSLYWYRQALGQGPEFLTYFNYEAQQDKSGLPNDRFSAERPEGSISTLTIQRTEQRDSAMYRCASSLPDRRYEQYFGPGTRLTVT.